Each of the 19 T cell receptor beta chains below was sequenced from the same sample in a study of blood T cells in healthy people across ages. Alongside a J-beta primer mix, a sample-barcoded 5' primer served in a second PCR lasting roughly 6 to 12 cycles. TCRdb processed the 5' RACE reads anew with MiXCR; each CDR3 protein has one entry. The repertoire holds approximately 730,000 distinct CDR3 sequences, 43% seen once, with 20% to 25% in the top ten. Specimen: blood. Receptors originate from an older woman in good health.

This clonotype turned up a few times. The rearrangement uses TRBV29-1 and TRBJ2-5; 10 bases map to TRBD2. After removal of 4 bases from V and 4 bases from J, the junction contained 12 bases not matched to a gene. CDR1 and CDR2 (germline): SQVTM, ANQGSEA. The CDR3 is 16 amino acids. The CDR3 bases are TGCAGCGTTGTGCCCCTCAGCGGGAGGGCCCGAGAGACCCAGTACTTC. This sequence encodes CSVVPLSGRARETQYF.

This clonotype was observed a few times. The chain is built from TRBV9 and TRBJ2-7; D remains unclear. Looked up from germline, CDR1 is SGDLS and CDR2 is YYNGEE. The CDR3 has 14 residues. The V gene lost 3 bases and the J gene lost 0 bases, with 10 bases spanning the gap. CDR3 nucleotides: TGTGCCAGCAGCGGGGCTACTCACTCCTACGAGCAGTACTTC. Translating it yields CASSGATHSYEQYF.

This clonotype was recorded many times. The gene calls are TRBV11-3 and TRBJ2-5; D is ambiguous. The CDR3 spans 13 residues. V was pared by 5 bases and J by 3 bases, with 10 bases between. Germline V gene lookup returns CDR1 SGHNT and CDR2 YENEEA. The CDR3 sequence: CASSRADKETQYF. CDR3 DNA: TGTGCCAGCAGCCGAGCAGATAAAGAGACCCAGTACTTC.

The chain links TRBV2 to TRBJ2-6; D might be TRBD2 (6 bases). Per germline, CDR1 SNHLY and CDR2 FYNNEI. Trimming cost V 4 bases and J 0 bases, with 13 bases left between them. The length of the CDR3 is 17 residues. CDR3 amino acids: CASSVMGGISGANVLTF. CDR3 bases: TGTGCCAGCAGTGTCATGGGGGGAATCTCTGGGGCCAACGTCCTGACTTTC.

The genes are TRBV13 and TRBJ1-1; 7 nucleotides match TRBD1. The CDR3 covers 14 residues. Germline CDR1 reads PRHDT; CDR2 reads FYEKMQ (reference sequence). The trim removed 3 bases at V and 1 base at J, leaving 2 bases unmatched. CDR3 bases: TGTGCCAGCAGCTTGGACAGGAGGAACACTGAAGCTTTCTTT. Amino acid sequence: CASSLDRRNTEAFF.

V is TRBV20-1 and J is TRBJ2-5, with 7 bases fitting TRBD2. Per the germline V gene, CDR1 is DFQATT and CDR2 is SNEGSKA (reference sequence). CDR3 length: 15 amino acids. V was pared by 4 bases and J by 0 bases, with 8 bases of the junction left unmatched. The CDR3 DNA sequence: TGCAGTGCTATTCCGCCCAGCGGGAACCAAGAGACCCAGTACTTC. It is translated as CSAIPPSGNQETQYF.

This clonotype was observed many times. The chain couples TRBV20-1 to TRBJ2-7; TRBD2 matches at 9 bases. Per the germline V gene, CDR1 is DFQATT and CDR2 is SNEGSKA (reference sequence). V trimming: 7 bases; J trimming: 0 bases; junction bases outside the gene matches: 10. The CDR3 consists of 15 residues. This CDR3 reads CSGTKRGAYSYEQYF. CDR3 coding DNA: TGCAGTGGTACGAAGCGGGGGGCCTACTCCTACGAGCAGTACTTC.

The chain employs TRBV20-1 and TRBJ1-4; D is unresolved. Per the germline V gene, CDR1 is DFQATT and CDR2 is SNEGSKA (reference sequence). CDR3 length: 13 amino acids. V was cut by 4 bases and J by 5 bases, with 11 bases left in between. The CDR3 DNA reads as TGCAGTGCTACGGTACTGATCAATGAAAAACTGTTTTTT. It is translated as CSATVLINEKLFF.

Comment on this clonotype: The junction departs from the called germline gene at one end, perhaps through a read error. The rearrangement joins TRBV28 to TRBJ2-1; D is possibly TRBD2 (6 bases). The CDR3 runs 15 residues. Germline V gives CDR1 MDHEN, CDR2 SYDVKM. CDR3 DNA: TGTGCCAGCAGTCCGGGACTCGTGGGCTACAATGGGCAGTTCTTC. This encodes CASSPGLVGYNGQFF.

Of note for this clonotype: One base away lies a much larger clone, so this may be a sequencing read error. The chain employs TRBV5-5 and TRBJ2-3, with D perhaps matching TRBD1 (6 bases). V was pared by 7 bases and J by 2 bases, with 17 bases between. Germline values: CDR1 SGHKS, CDR2 YYEKEE (reference sequence). The CDR3 totals 15 residues. CDR3 sequence: CASGRLTGLTDTQYF. CDR3 coding DNA: TGTGCCAGCGGCCGCCTGACAGGTCTCACAGATACGCAGTATTTT.

The chain has TRBV9 and TRBJ2-1; D not certain. Trimming stripped 4 bases from V and 10 bases from J, with 21 bases between. Germline CDR1 SGDLS, CDR2 YYNGEE. The CDR3 sequence is 15 residues long. The CDR3 region is CASSPQPQQAAEQFF. The CDR3 DNA sequence: TGTGCCAGCAGCCCCCAGCCCCAGCAGGCAGCCGAGCAGTTCTTC.

The CDR3 DNA sequence: TGTGCCAGCAGTTACCTCTCACTAGCGGGAGGACGGGAGACCCAGTACTTC. Its protein product is CASSYLSLAGGRETQYF. The V call is TRBV6-6, the J call TRBJ2-5, with 12 bases that match TRBD2. The CDR3 spans 17 residues. Germline V gene sequence: CDR1 MNHNY, CDR2 SVGAGI (reference sequence). V was pared by 2 bases and J by 5 bases, with 9 bases of the junction left unmatched.

This clonotype has just a few counts. V usage is TRBV29-1 and J usage is TRBJ1-1; 11 nucleotides agree with TRBD1. Trimming at V came to 5 bases and at J to 1 base, leaving 6 bases not matched to a gene. Per germline, CDR1 SQVTM and CDR2 ANQGSEA. This CDR3 spans 15 amino acids. The CDR3 sequence is CSVWDRGRANTEAFF. The CDR3 nucleotides read TGCAGCGTTTGGGACAGGGGGAGAGCGAACACTGAAGCTTTCTTT.

A note on this clonotype: One end of the junction varies from germline; a read error may be responsible. The chain has TRBV29-1 and TRBJ2-3, with 7 bases fitting TRBD1. The CDR3 totals 14 residues. Germline V CDR1 and CDR2: SQVTM, ANQGSEA. For the CDR3, the DNA is TGCAGCGTCGGCGCAACAGGGGCCACAGACACGCAGTATTTT. It specifies CSVGATGATDTQYF.

This clonotype was observed at least ten times. This chain joins TRBV11-2 and TRBJ2-1; no firm D call. The CDR3 runs to 15 residues. Germline V gene sequence: CDR1 SGHAT, CDR2 FQNNGV. Trimming removed 0 bases from V and 4 bases from J, with 10 bases in between. The CDR3 region has the DNA TGTGCCAGCAGCTTAGAAGGGTCCTTATACAATGAGCAGTTCTTC. Translated: CASSLEGSLYNEQFF.

The V and J genes are TRBV5-5 and TRBJ1-5; possibly TRBD1 for D (5 bases). V shed 2 bases and J shed 5 bases, with 20 bases lying between them. This CDR3 region has 17 residues. Germline lookup yields CDR1 SGHKS and CDR2 YYEKEE (reference sequence). CDR3 amino acids: CASSLAPWTRGDQPQHF. DNA of the CDR3: TGTGCCAGCAGCTTAGCCCCCTGGACACGAGGGGATCAGCCCCAGCATTTT. The full variable domain, its missing parts supplied by reference TRBV5-5 and TRBJ1-5, is DAGVTQSPTHLIKTRGQQVTLRCSPISGHKSVSWYQQVLGQGPQFIFQYYEKEERGRGNFPDRFSARQFPNYSSELNVNALLLGDSALYLCASSLAPWTRGDQPQHFGDGTRLSIL.

V usage is TRBV6-1 and J usage is TRBJ2-1, with no clear D. The CDR3 totals 10 residues. Germline-derived CDR1 and CDR2 are MNHNS and SASEGT. Trimming shortened V by 6 bases and J by 10 bases, and 7 bases separated the two germline ends. CDR3 region: CASSGVEQFF. The CDR3 nucleotides read TGTGCCAGCAGCGGCGTAGAGCAGTTCTTC.

This chain uses TRBV5-1 with TRBJ2-1; weak D call: TRBD2 (5 bases). The CDR3 totals 15 residues. V was trimmed by 2 bases and J by 0 bases, leaving 9 bases between them. Germline-derived CDR1 and CDR2 are SGHRS and YFSETQ. In DNA form, the CDR3 reads TGCGCCAGCAGCTTTGAAGGGAGCTCCTACAATGAGCAGTTCTTC. Amino acid sequence: CASSFEGSSYNEQFF.

The chain employs TRBV9 and TRBJ1-3, with D hard to call. The CDR3 sequence is 14 residues long. The germline V gene encodes CDR1 SGDLS and CDR2 YYNGEE. V lost 0 bases and J 4 bases, leaving 8 bases between the germline ends. CDR3 region: CASSVEGGGNTIYF. CDR3 DNA: TGTGCCAGCAGCGTAGAAGGAGGGGGAAACACCATATATTTT.